Detailed here is one TCR beta chain. This entry belongs to a study of cytomegalovirus exposure and HLA in healthy donors. Germline values: CDR1 PRHDT, CDR2 FYEKMQ (reference sequence). The CDR3 extends over 15 amino acids. The ends lost 8 bases at V and 6 bases at J; junction bases unmatched: 8. Vbeta (60) and Jbeta (13) primers were used in the PCR. TCRdb keeps only in-frame clones here, not all; method: immunoSEQ multiplex PCR. The table records 200,000 to 250,000 clones, over 80% of them present only once. At sampling all donors were nominally healthy, likely with unrecorded immune exposures. Sequencing used PBMCs. This chain joins TRBV13 and TRBJ2-1; TRBD2 agrees at 12 bases. The clonotype comes from a middle-aged woman in good health and CMV-seropositive. CDR3 in amino acids: CASASGGAGGNEQFF. CDR3 DNA sequence: TGTGCCAGCGCTAGCGGGGGGGCCGGAGGCAATGAGCAGTTCTTC.